The subject of this entry is one T cell receptor (beta chain). Its antigen is not identified. Using CD45RO/CCR7/CD25/CD127/CD95/CD27, CD4+ naive, central memory, regulatory and stem cell-like memory cells were sorted. Expressed TCRB transcripts were sequenced after all isolated RNA was converted to cDNA. Naive, central memory and regulatory T cell samples came to a mean of approximately 3.3 million reads. Assay: immunoSEQ multiplex PCR; the TCRdb copy retains only in-frame clones and omits some. The sample has some 44,000 clones, roughly 49% seen once. Germline-derived CDR1 and CDR2 are LGHNA and YSLEER. Trimming took 0 bases from V and 5 from J; bases not matched to a gene: 11. This CDR3 spans 19 amino acids. This specimen belongs to a study of beta chain features in type 1 diabetes. Whole-study findings and limits: Moderately but significantly shorter TCRB CDR3s were found in Type 1 diabetes patients in all four CD4+ subsets.

The material sequenced was Tregs from blood. V usage is TRBV4-3 and J usage is TRBJ2-3, with TRBD2 matching over 13 bases. This TCR derives from a woman aged 18-29 years in good health. CDR3 sequence (DNA): TGCGCCAGCAGCCAAGATGGACTAGCGGGAGAGGGGACAATAGATACGCAGTATTTT. This encodes CASSQDGLAGEGTIDTQYF.